This T cell receptor (beta chain) came from a study of T-cell memory formation after mild COVID-19. Study-wide context: The two donors had largely donor-specific TCR clusters. General observations from the study: Clones that shrank (day 15 to 85) were balanced CD4/CD8, whereas later expanders leaned CD4+. For contracting clones, CD4+ ones sat mainly in CM and EM, CD8+ in EMRA.

Looked up from germline, CDR1 is SGHKS and CDR2 is YYEKEE (reference sequence). This CDR3 has 14 amino acids. V was clipped by 2 bases and J by 3 bases, with 11 bases between them. MiXCR, run by TCRdb on the 5' RACE reads, gives a single entry per CDR3 protein. This sample carries approximately 230,000 distinct CDR3 sequences, roughly 17% of them seen once, and the ten largest clones take around 3.4%. With regard to this clonotype: Antigen unknown.

The clonotype originates from a man aged 18 to 35 who had mild COVID-19 (a few samples of this study predate the infection). Cell type and time point are not known. The sequenced sample consisted of PBMCs or a T cell subset sorted from them (not recorded which). This sequence joins TRBV5-5 and TRBJ1-1; a possible D gene is TRBD1 (6 bases). The CDR3 loop is CASSFGGLDTEAFF. Here the CDR3 DNA reads TGTGCCAGCAGCTTCGGGGGCCTTGACACTGAAGCTTTCTTT.